This passage covers 29 T cell receptor beta chains from one sample sequenced in a study of radiation and T cells in renal cell carcinoma. Treatment described: treatment-naive control, cytoreductive nephrectomy. The repertoire was sequenced with immunoSEQ multiplex PCR; TCRdb's copy has only in-frame clones and lacks some. Of thousands of clones listed, less than 65% are singletons. This specimen was tumor tissue, taken from a patient whose treatment was nephrectomy without radiotherapy. These receptors originate from an older woman with renal cell carcinoma.

V gene TRBV7-8 combines with J gene TRBJ2-3; the match to TRBD2 covers 8 bases. The V segment lost 1 base and the J segment 1 base; nucleotides outside the gene matches: 4. Looked up from germline, CDR1 is SGHVS and CDR2 is FQNEAQ. The CDR3 is 16 amino acids. The CDR3: CASSLGVSGGTDTQYF. The CDR3 bases are TGTGCCAGCAGCTTAGGGGTTAGCGGGGGCACAGATACGCAGTATTTT.

DNA for the CDR3: TGCGCCAGCACCAAGGGCGAACGGGAGACCCAGTACTTC. It is translated as CASTKGERETQYF. The chain couples TRBV5-1 to TRBJ2-5; D uncertain. V shed 6 bases and J shed 5 bases, with 14 bases lying between them. This CDR3 has 13 amino acids. Germline CDR1 reads SGHRS; CDR2 reads YFSETQ. Based on the CDR3 plus reference TRBV5-1 and TRBJ2-5, the full variable domain is KAGVTQTPRYLIKTRGQQVTLSCSPISGHRSVSWYQQTPGQGLQFLFEYFSETQRNKGNFPGRFSGRQFSNSRSEMNVSTLELGDSALYLCASTKGERETQYFGPGTRLLVL.

The V gene is TRBV11-2, the J gene TRBJ1-5; TRBD1 agrees at 7 bases. V lost 1 base to trimming and J lost 6 bases; unmatched junction nucleotides: 9. The CDR3 is made up of 16 amino acids. The germline CDR1 and CDR2 sequences are SGHAT and FQNNGV. The CDR3 region has the DNA TGTGCCAGCAGCTTAGGGGATAGGGGGCTCGGTCAGCCCCAGCATTTT. The encoded protein is CASSLGDRGLGQPQHF. Supplemented by reference TRBV11-2 and TRBJ1-5, the full variable domain reads EAGVAQSPRYKIIEKRQSVAFWCNPISGHATLYWYQQILGQGPKLLIQFQNNGVVDDSQLPKDRFSAERLKGVDSTLKIQPAKLEDSAVYLCASSLGDRGLGQPQHFGDGTRLSIL.

This clone was counted a single time. The chain joins TRBV2 to TRBJ1-4; maybe TRBD1 (5 bases). Trimming removed 9 bases at V and 7 bases at J, with 15 bases between. Germline assignment: CDR1 SNHLY and CDR2 FYNNEI. This CDR3 spans 13 amino acids. The CDR3: CARGVSSSEKLFF. CDR3 nucleotide sequence: TGTGCCAGAGGGGTTAGTTCGAGTGAAAAACTGTTTTTT.

The chain recombines TRBV5-1 with TRBJ2-7; D is ambiguous. Germline V lookup: CDR1 SGHRS, CDR2 YFSETQ. The CDR3 sequence is 15 residues long. Trimming shortened V by 3 bases and J by 0 bases, and 13 bases separated the two germline ends. CDR3 bases: TGCGCCAGCAGCTCAATGTACCATCCCTCCTACGAGCAGTACTTC. This codes for CASSSMYHPSYEQYF. Full variable domain (remainder filled in from reference TRBV5-1 and TRBJ2-7): KAGVTQTPRYLIKTRGQQVTLSCSPISGHRSVSWYQQTPGQGLQFLFEYFSETQRNKGNFPGRFSGRQFSNSRSEMNVSTLELGDSALYLCASSSMYHPSYEQYFGPGTRLTVT.

The chain links TRBV5-1 to TRBJ1-1; D remains unclear. Looked up from germline, CDR1 is SGHRS and CDR2 is YFSETQ. V was cut by 4 bases and J by 7 bases, with 17 bases left in between. This CDR3 comprises 14 residues. CDR3 coding DNA: TGCGCCAGCAGCCCGGAAGGTTGGTGGGATGAAGCTTTCTTT. This encodes CASSPEGWWDEAFF.

The chain is built from TRBV2 and TRBJ1-1; 9 nucleotides agree with TRBD1. Germline assignment: CDR1 SNHLY and CDR2 FYNNEI. V gave up 1 base and J gave up 6 bases; unmatched junction bases: 6. This CDR3 contains 15 residues. CDR3 nucleotides: TGTGCCAGCAGTGAAGGACAGGGGGATTGGGCTGAAGCTTTCTTT. This encodes CASSEGQGDWAEAFF.

V gene TRBV30 combines with J gene TRBJ1-2; tentatively, D is TRBD1 (5 bases). Germline assignment: CDR1 GTSNPN and CDR2 SVGIG (reference sequence). CDR3 size: 15 residues. The V and J ends lost 3 bases and 4 bases respectively, with 18 bases between them. CDR3 nucleotide sequence: TGTGCCTGGAGCGAAGGGGCTACATCGATCTATGGCTACACCTTC. It codes for CAWSEGATSIYGYTF.

The chain employs TRBV5-1 and TRBJ2-2; D is perhaps TRBD1 (7 bases). Trimming pared 0 bases from V and 6 bases from J, leaving 12 bases between. In germline, CDR1 is SGHRS, CDR2 YFSETQ. The CDR3 extends over 15 amino acids. The CDR3 sequence: CASSLAQGGAGELFF. The CDR3 nucleotides are TGCGCCAGCAGCTTGGCTCAGGGGGGAGCCGGGGAGCTGTTTTTT.

J is TRBJ2-7 and V is TRBV2; TRBD1 agrees at 11 bases. CDR1 is SNHLY and CDR2 is FYNNEI in the germline V gene. V shed 7 bases, J shed 3 bases, and the junction held 5 bases outside the gene matches. This CDR3 is 14 amino acids long. This chain's CDR3 is CASISGTGGYEQYF. The CDR3 DNA is TGTGCCAGCATTAGTGGGACAGGGGGCTACGAGCAGTACTTC.

The rearrangement uses TRBV27 and TRBJ2-3, with 7 bases fitting TRBD2. The CDR3 has 15 residues. V gave up 5 bases and J gave up 6 bases; unmatched junction bases: 11. The germline V gene encodes CDR1 MNHEY and CDR2 SMNVEV (reference sequence). CDR3 sequence: CASSQADIGGDTQYF. Written as DNA, the CDR3 is TGTGCCAGCAGTCAGGCGGACATCGGGGGGGATACGCAGTATTTT.

The chain recombines TRBV18 with TRBJ1-2; tentatively, D is TRBD1 (5 bases). Deletions cut 0 bases from V and 5 bases from J, with 13 bases between. Per germline, CDR1 KGHSH and CDR2 LQKENI. The CDR3 is made up of 15 amino acids. The DNA of the CDR3 is TGTGCCAGCTCACCACCCTCCGGGACGGCTTATGGCTACACCTTC. Translation: CASSPPSGTAYGYTF.

The genes are TRBV18 and TRBJ2-7; 10 nucleotides align to TRBD2. CDR1 is KGHSH and CDR2 is LQKENI in the germline V gene. J gave up 7 bases and V 5 bases, and 5 bases lay outside the gene matches. The CDR3 contains 13 residues. The CDR3: CASSGLAGEEQYF. In nucleotides, the CDR3 is TGTGCCAGCTCAGGGCTAGCGGGGGAGGAGCAGTACTTC.

This chain uses TRBV6-6 with TRBJ2-5, with a possible D match to TRBD2 (6 bases). This CDR3 contains 15 residues. V lost 8 bases and J 5 bases, leaving 21 bases between the germline ends. Germline CDR1 and CDR2: MNHNY and SVGAGI (reference sequence). The CDR3 DNA reads as TGTGCCAGCGTCGCGGAGAGGGCAGGAGGGGAGACCCAGTACTTC. This gives the protein CASVAERAGGETQYF.

The chain joins TRBV6-6 to TRBJ2-2; TRBD1 or TRBD2 may be the D gene (6 bases each). CDR3 length equals 16 residues. The germline V and J ends were trimmed by 7 bases and 4 bases, with 19 bases remaining between them. Germline-derived CDR1 and CDR2 are MNHNY and SVGAGI (reference sequence). The CDR3 DNA follows: TGTGCCAGCACCGCCAAAATCGGGGGCGGCACCGGGGAGCTGTTTTTT. Translation gives CASTAKIGGGTGELFF.

V gene TRBV5-1 combines with J gene TRBJ2-4; perhaps TRBD2 as D (5 bases). The CDR3 length is 15 residues. CDR1 is SGHRS and CDR2 is YFSETQ in the germline V gene. Trimming took off 4 bases at V and 8 bases at J, with 19 bases between the two ends. This CDR3 reads CASSTDGISGDIQYF. The CDR3, as DNA: TGCGCCAGCAGCACGGACGGCATCTCCGGGGACATTCAGTACTTC.

The V gene is TRBV7-9, the J gene TRBJ1-2; tentatively, D is TRBD1 (6 bases). The germline V gene encodes CDR1 SEHNR and CDR2 FQNEAQ (reference sequence). The CDR3 is 15 amino acids. V lost 5 bases and J 6 bases, leaving 19 bases between the germline ends. The CDR3 sequence is CASSPPGAGEHGYTF. CDR3 coding DNA: TGTGCCAGCAGCCCTCCGGGGGCAGGGGAGCATGGCTACACCTTC.

In this sample, this clone turned up a few times. The gene calls are TRBV5-1 and TRBJ1-2, with D maybe TRBD1 (5 bases). CDR3 size: 12 residues. Germline assignment: CDR1 SGHRS and CDR2 YFSETQ. Trimming took off 3 bases at V and 14 bases at J, with 17 bases between the two ends. The CDR3 DNA sequence: TGCGCCAGCAGCTCACTGGGACCGGCGGCGACCTTC. Translated: CASSSLGPAATF.

This clone is a singleton in its sample. The chain has TRBV4-1 and TRBJ2-7; no clear D. Trimming took 1 base from V and 0 from J, leaving 7 bases between them. CDR1 MGHRA and CDR2 YSYEKL come from the germline V gene. The CDR3 loop spans 14 amino acids. The CDR3 bases are TGCGCCAGCAGCCAAGGCTGGGCCTCCTACGAGCAGTACTTC. It yields the protein CASSQGWASYEQYF.

V usage is TRBV19 and J usage is TRBJ1-1; the D gene is possibly TRBD1 (5 bases). Germline CDR1 LNHDA, CDR2 SQIVND (reference sequence). The CDR3 runs to 14 residues. V lost 1 base and J lost 4, with 10 bases in between. The CDR3 sequence: CASSIGGAGTEAFF. CDR3 sequence (DNA): TGTGCCAGTAGTATAGGAGGGGCCGGCACTGAAGCTTTCTTT. The full variable domain, its missing parts supplied by reference TRBV19 and TRBJ1-1, is DGGITQSPKYLFRKEGQNVTLSCEQNLNHDAMYWYRQDPGQGLRLIYYSQIVNDFQKGDIAEGYSVSREKKESFPLTVTSAQKNPTAFYLCASSIGGAGTEAFFGQGTRLTVV.

The chain employs TRBV19 and TRBJ1-4, with D tentatively TRBD1 (6 bases). The CDR3 has 13 amino acids. CDR1 LNHDA and CDR2 SQIVND come from the germline V gene (reference sequence). V gave up 3 bases and J gave up 7 bases, with 9 bases separating them. CDR3 region: CASSMGTTEKLFF. In DNA form, the CDR3 reads TGTGCCAGTAGTATGGGGACAACTGAAAAACTGTTTTTT.

This chain joins TRBV6-5 and TRBJ1-1; the D is unclear. The germline V gene encodes CDR1 MNHEY and CDR2 SVGAGI. The CDR3 covers 13 residues. Trimming removed 0 bases from V and 4 bases from J, with 6 bases in between. CDR3 nucleotides: TGTGCCAGCAGTTACTCGCTGACCACTGAAGCTTTCTTT. Amino acids: CASSYSLTTEAFF.

V usage is TRBV7-2 and J usage is TRBJ2-1, with 12 bases that match TRBD2. Unmatched junction bases numbered 5, after V lost 3 bases and J lost 8 bases. Germline V CDR1 and CDR2: SGHTA, FQGNSA. CDR3 length: 15 amino acids. CDR3 in amino acids: CASSFLAGGRDEQFF. In DNA form, the CDR3 reads TGTGCCAGCAGCTTCCTAGCGGGGGGGCGGGATGAGCAGTTCTTC.

The chain recombines TRBV7-3 with TRBJ2-7; D not resolved. Germline assignment: CDR1 SGHTA and CDR2 FQGTGA. V shed 0 bases and J shed 7 bases, with 10 bases lying between them. The CDR3 runs to 13 residues. The DNA of the CDR3 is TGTGCCAGCAGCTTAACCACTACCTCTGAGCAGTACTTC. Protein product: CASSLTTTSEQYF.

The rearrangement joins TRBV7-2 to TRBJ1-5; D gene ambiguous. The CDR3 totals 14 residues. Germline V gene lookup returns CDR1 SGHTA and CDR2 FQGNSA. V dropped 1 base and J dropped 7 bases, with 11 bases sitting between them. In DNA, the CDR3 is TGTGCCAGCAGCTTAGGGAATCGGGGACAGCCCCAGCATTTT. Amino acid sequence: CASSLGNRGQPQHF.

V usage is TRBV6-6 and J usage is TRBJ1-2; 8 bases align to TRBD1. Germline V gives CDR1 MNHNY, CDR2 SVGAGI (reference sequence). After removal of 7 bases from V and 8 bases from J, the junction contained 6 bases not matched to a gene. This CDR3 spans 12 amino acids. The CDR3 spells CASITGTGGYTF. In DNA, the CDR3 is TGTGCCAGCATTACCGGGACAGGCGGCTACACCTTC.

Notes on this clone: This same CDR3 is encoded by further DNA sequences in the sample. The chain uses TRBV4-1 and TRBJ2-3; maybe TRBD2 (6 bases). The CDR3 extends over 14 amino acids. The V end was cut by 3 bases, the J end by 0 bases, with 7 bases between. The germline CDR1 and CDR2 sequences are MGHRA and YSYEKL. This chain's CDR3 is CASSQEGSTDTQYF. CDR3 coding DNA: TGCGCCAGCAGCCAGGAGGGAAGCACAGATACGCAGTATTTT.

This chain connects TRBV5-8 to TRBJ1-6, with D perhaps TRBD1 (5 bases). Germline loops: CDR1 SGHTS, CDR2 YDEGEE. The germline V and J ends were trimmed by 3 bases and 8 bases, with 9 bases remaining between them. This CDR3 region has 13 residues. The CDR3 is CASSWDRDSPLHF. DNA for the CDR3: TGTGCCAGCAGCTGGGACCGGGATTCACCCCTCCACTTT.

A remark on this clone: Other DNA sequences in the same sample also yield this CDR3. This rearrangement joins TRBV30 to TRBJ2-1; a weak D match, TRBD2 (6 bases). The germline CDR1 and CDR2 sequences are GTSNPN and SVGIG (reference sequence). V was pared by 3 bases and J by 10 bases, with 19 bases between. CDR3 length: 14 amino acids. The CDR3 protein is CAWRSVTRGGEQFF. DNA for the CDR3: TGTGCCTGGAGGTCTGTGACTAGGGGCGGGGAGCAGTTCTTC.